What follows is one T cell receptor (beta chain) and its context. Its antigen is not known. No patient had autoimmune disease or received systemic immunosuppression. The record originates from a study of OX40 agonist ivuxolimab in advanced cancers. Study-wide results and limits: Within 6 weeks, CD4+ and CD8+ blood T cells expanded clonally at 0.1 to 3.0 mg/kg. No determination was made of the antigen specificity of the expanded peripheral T cells.

The repertoire was sequenced with immunoSEQ multiplex PCR; TCRdb's copy has only in-frame clones and lacks some. The data contain about 84,000 clones, about 92% of them seen just once; the ten biggest clones take up 0.15% to 0.2%. CDR3 length: 16 amino acids. J was trimmed by 3 bases and V by 4 bases; bases with no gene match: 9. CDR1 is SGHRS, CDR2 YFSETQ, per germline. This clonotype originated in an adult with an advanced solid tumor such as melanoma, head and neck, liver or kidney cancer. Sequenced material: CD4+ or CD8+ T cells sorted from blood, taken in a trial of the OX40 agonist ivuxolimab. The V call is TRBV5-1, the J call TRBJ2-2; 7 bases agree with TRBD2. In DNA form, the CDR3 reads TGCGCCAGCAGCCCCCGGCGGGGGAGGCACACCGGGGAGCTGTTTTTT. Protein product: CASSPRRGRHTGELFF.